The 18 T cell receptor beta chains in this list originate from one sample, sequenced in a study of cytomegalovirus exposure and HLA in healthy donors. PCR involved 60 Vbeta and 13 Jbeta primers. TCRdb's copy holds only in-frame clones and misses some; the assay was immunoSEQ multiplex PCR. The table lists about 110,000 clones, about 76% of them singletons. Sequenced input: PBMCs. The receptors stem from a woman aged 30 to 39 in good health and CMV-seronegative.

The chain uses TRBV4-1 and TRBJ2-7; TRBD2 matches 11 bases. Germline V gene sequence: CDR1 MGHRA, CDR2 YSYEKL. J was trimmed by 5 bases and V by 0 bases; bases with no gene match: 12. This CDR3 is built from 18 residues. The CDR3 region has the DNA TGCGCCAGCAGCCAAGACGGCCTAGGGACTAGCGGTAGTCACGAGCAGTACTTC. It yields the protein CASSQDGLGTSGSHEQYF.

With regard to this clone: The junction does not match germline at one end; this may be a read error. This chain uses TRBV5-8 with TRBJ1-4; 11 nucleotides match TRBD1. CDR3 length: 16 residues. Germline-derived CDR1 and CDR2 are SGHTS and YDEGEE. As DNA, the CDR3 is TGTGCCAGCAGACCCGGGACAGGGGGAACTAGTGAAAAACTGTTTTTT. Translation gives CASRPGTGGTSEKLFF.

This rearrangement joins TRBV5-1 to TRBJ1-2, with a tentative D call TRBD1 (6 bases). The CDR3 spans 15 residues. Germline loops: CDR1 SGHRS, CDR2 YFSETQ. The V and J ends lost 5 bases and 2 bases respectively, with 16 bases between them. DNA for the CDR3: TGCGCCAGCAGATACGACCGACAGGCAAACTATGGCTACACCTTC. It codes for CASRYDRQANYGYTF.

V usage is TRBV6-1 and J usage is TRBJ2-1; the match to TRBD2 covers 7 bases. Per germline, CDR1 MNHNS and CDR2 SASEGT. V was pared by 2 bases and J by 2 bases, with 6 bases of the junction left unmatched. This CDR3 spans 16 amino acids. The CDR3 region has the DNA TGTGCCAGCAGTGAACTGGGGGGAGGGCCCTACAATGAGCAGTTCTTC. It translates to CASSELGGGPYNEQFF.

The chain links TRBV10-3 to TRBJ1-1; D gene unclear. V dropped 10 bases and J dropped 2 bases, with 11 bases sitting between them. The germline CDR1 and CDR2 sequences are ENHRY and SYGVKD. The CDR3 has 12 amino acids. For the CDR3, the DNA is TGTGCCACCGGAGACGCAAACACTGAAGCTTTCTTT. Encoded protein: CATGDANTEAFF.

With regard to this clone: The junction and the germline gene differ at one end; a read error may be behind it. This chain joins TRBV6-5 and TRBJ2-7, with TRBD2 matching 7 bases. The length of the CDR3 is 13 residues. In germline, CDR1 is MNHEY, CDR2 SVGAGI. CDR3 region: CASSYSGDYGQYF. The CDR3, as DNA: TGTGCCAGCAGTTACTCTGGGGACTACGGGCAGTACTTC.

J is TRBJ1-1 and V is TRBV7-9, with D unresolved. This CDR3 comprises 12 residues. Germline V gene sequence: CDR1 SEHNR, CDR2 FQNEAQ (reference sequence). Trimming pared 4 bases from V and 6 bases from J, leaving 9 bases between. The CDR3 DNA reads TGTGCCAGCAGCTATGGAGGCTCTGAAGCTTTCTTT. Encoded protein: CASSYGGSEAFF.

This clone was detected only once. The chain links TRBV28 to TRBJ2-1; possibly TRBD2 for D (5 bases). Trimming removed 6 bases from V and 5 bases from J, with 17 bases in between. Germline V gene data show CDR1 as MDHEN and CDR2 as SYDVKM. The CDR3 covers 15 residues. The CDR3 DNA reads TGTGCCAGCAGCCTTCTTAGCGATACCGACAATGAGCAGTTCTTC. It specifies CASSLLSDTDNEQFF.

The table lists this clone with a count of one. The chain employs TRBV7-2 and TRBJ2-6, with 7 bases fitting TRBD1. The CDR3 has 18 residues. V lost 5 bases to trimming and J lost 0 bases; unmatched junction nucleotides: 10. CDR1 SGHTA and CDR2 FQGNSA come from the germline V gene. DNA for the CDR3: TGTGCCAGCAGCATCCGGACAGGTTCTAGCTCTGGGGCCAACGTCCTGACTTTC. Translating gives CASSIRTGSSSGANVLTF.

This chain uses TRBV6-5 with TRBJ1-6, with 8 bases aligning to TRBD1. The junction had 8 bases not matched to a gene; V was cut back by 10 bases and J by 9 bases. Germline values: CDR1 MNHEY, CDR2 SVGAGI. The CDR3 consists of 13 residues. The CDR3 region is CATAGTGFSPLHF. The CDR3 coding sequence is TGTGCCACTGCGGGGACAGGTTTTTCACCCCTCCACTTT.

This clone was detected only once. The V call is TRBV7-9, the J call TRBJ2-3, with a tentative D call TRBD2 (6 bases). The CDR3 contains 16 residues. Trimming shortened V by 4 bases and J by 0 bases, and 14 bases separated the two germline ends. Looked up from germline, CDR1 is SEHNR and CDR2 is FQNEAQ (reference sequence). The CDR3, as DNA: TGTGCCAGCAGCTCTAGGCGGGGACTTAGCACAGATACGCAGTATTTT. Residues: CASSSRRGLSTDTQYF. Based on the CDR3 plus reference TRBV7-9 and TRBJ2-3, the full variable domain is DTGVSQNPRHKITKRGQNVTFRCDPISEHNRLYWYRQTLGQGPEFLTYFQNEAQLEKSRLLSDRFSAERPKGSFSTLEIQRTEQGDSAMYLCASSSRRGLSTDTQYFGPGTRLTVL.

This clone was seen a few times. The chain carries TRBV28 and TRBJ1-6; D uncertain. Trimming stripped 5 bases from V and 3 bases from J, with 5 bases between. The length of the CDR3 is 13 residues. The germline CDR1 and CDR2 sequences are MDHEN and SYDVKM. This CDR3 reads CASSAYYNSPLHF. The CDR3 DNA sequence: TGTGCCAGCAGTGCCTACTATAATTCACCCCTCCACTTT.

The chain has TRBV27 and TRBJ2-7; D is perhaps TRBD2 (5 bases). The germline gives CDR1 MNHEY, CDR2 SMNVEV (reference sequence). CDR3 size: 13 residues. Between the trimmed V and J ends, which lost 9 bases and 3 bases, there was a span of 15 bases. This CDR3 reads CASSPGKIYEQYF. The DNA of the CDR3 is TGTGCCAGTAGCCCGGGGAAGATCTACGAGCAGTACTTC.

This CDR3 is CASSDGSASTDTQYF. The CDR3 coding sequence is TGTGCCAGCAGTGACGGGAGCGCTAGCACAGATACGCAGTATTTT. The chain employs TRBV6-4 and TRBJ2-3; the D gene is possibly TRBD2 (5 bases). The germline CDR1 and CDR2 sequences are MRHNA and SNTAGT. CDR3 size: 15 residues. V was trimmed by 2 bases and J by 0 bases, leaving 9 bases between them.

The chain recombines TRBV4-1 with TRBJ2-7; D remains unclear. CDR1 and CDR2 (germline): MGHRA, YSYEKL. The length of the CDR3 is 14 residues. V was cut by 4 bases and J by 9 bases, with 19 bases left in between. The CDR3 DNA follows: TGCGCCAGCAGCCCCGGCAGGCAGCCCCTCTGGCAGTACTTC. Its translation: CASSPGRQPLWQYF.

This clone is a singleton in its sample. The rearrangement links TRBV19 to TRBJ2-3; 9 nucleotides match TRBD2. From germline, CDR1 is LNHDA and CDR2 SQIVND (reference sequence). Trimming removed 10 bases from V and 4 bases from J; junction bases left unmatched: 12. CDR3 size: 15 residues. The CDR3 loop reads CATRPRGRAADTQYF. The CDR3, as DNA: TGTGCCACCCGCCCCCGCGGGAGGGCCGCAGATACGCAGTATTTT. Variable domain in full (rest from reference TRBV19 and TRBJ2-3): DGGITQSPKYLFRKEGQNVTLSCEQNLNHDAMYWYRQDPGQGLRLIYYSQIVNDFQKGDIAEGYSVSREKKESFPLTVTSAQKNPTAFYLCATRPRGRAADTQYFGPGTRLTVL.

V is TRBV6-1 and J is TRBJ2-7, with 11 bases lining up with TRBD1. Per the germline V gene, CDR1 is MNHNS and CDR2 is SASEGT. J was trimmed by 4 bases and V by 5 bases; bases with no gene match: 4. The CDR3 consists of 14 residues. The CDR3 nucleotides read TGTGCCAGCAGTACCGGGACAGGGGGTTACGAGCAGTACTTC. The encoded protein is CASSTGTGGYEQYF.

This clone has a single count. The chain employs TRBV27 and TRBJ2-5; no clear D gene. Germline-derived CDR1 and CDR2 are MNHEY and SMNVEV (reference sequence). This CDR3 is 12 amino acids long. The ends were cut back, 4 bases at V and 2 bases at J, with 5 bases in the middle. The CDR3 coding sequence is TGTGCCAGCAGTTCCACACAAGAGACCCAGTACTTC. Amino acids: CASSSTQETQYF.